These 17 T cell receptor beta chains were all obtained from the same sample, sequenced in a study of shared clonotypes between healthy human individuals. As defined, naive CD8 cells were CD45RO-negative and positively selected for CCR7, with terminally differentiated effector memory CD45RA+ cells excluded. The method was immunoSEQ multiplex PCR; TCRdb's version includes in-frame clones alone and lacks a portion of them. In the table there are about 2 million clones, about 95% of which are singletons. Sample: naive CD8+ T cells sorted from blood. All receptors derive from a man aged 18 to 29 in good health.

This clone was detected only once. The chain recombines TRBV7-9 with TRBJ2-2; 8 bases match TRBD1. From germline, CDR1 is SEHNR and CDR2 FQNEAQ (reference sequence). CDR3 length: 16 amino acids. The junction had 8 bases not matched to a gene; V was cut back by 4 bases and J by 4 bases. CDR3 loop: CASSSRLQGVTGELFF. The CDR3 region has the DNA TGTGCCAGCAGCTCCCGCCTACAGGGGGTCACCGGGGAGCTGTTTTTT.

The rearrangement joins TRBV19 to TRBJ2-7, with 11 bases lining up with TRBD2. The junction had 5 bases not matched to a gene; V was cut back by 5 bases and J by 2 bases. Germline V CDR1 and CDR2: LNHDA, SQIVND (reference sequence). The CDR3 contains 15 residues. CDR3 amino acids: CASSLAGGITYEQYF. As DNA, the CDR3 is TGTGCCAGTAGTTTAGCGGGAGGGATTACCTACGAGCAGTACTTC.

The chain recombines TRBV6-5 with TRBJ2-7; 10 bases are a match to TRBD2. Trimming took 0 bases from V and 5 from J; bases not matched to a gene: 7. Germline V CDR1 and CDR2: MNHEY, SVGAGI. The CDR3 contains 16 residues. In DNA form, the CDR3 reads TGTGCCAGCAGTTACTCGAGCGGCCTAGCGGGAGACGAGCAGTACTTC. Encoded protein: CASSYSSGLAGDEQYF.

This chain uses TRBV28 with TRBJ2-5; 12 bases are a match to TRBD2. The J segment lost 5 bases and the V segment lost 1 base, leaving 5 bases of the junction unmatched. Germline assignment: CDR1 MDHEN and CDR2 SYDVKM. This CDR3 has 16 amino acids. The CDR3 nucleotides are TGTGCCAGCAGTTTATCTAGCGGGAGGGCCGAGGAGACCCAGTACTTC. Translating gives CASSLSSGRAEETQYF.

A word on this clone: Germline is not matched at one junction end, which may reflect a read error. V usage is TRBV7-7 and J usage is TRBJ2-2; TRBD2 matches 15 bases. The CDR3 spans 19 residues. Germline V gene data show CDR1 as SSHAT and CDR2 as FNYEAQ (reference sequence). The CDR3: CASSLGTSGGTSNTGELFF. CDR3 nucleotides: TGTGCTAGCAGCCTTGGGACTAGCGGGGGGACCTCGAACACCGGGGAGCTGTTTTTT.

The V gene is TRBV7-9, the J gene TRBJ2-5; tentative D call: TRBD1 (5 bases). From germline, CDR1 is SEHNR and CDR2 FQNEAQ (reference sequence). The CDR3 spans 13 residues. Trimming took off 3 bases at V and 1 base at J, with 6 bases between the two ends. The DNA of the CDR3 is TGTGCCAGCAGCTTGGACATCCAAGAGACCCAGTACTTC. Amino acid sequence: CASSLDIQETQYF.

The chain has TRBV30 and TRBJ1-2; perhaps TRBD1 as D (5 bases). This CDR3 comprises 12 residues. CDR1 and CDR2 (germline): GTSNPN, SVGIG (reference sequence). V lost 4 bases to trimming and J lost 8 bases, with 14 bases between them. CDR3 coding DNA: TGTGCCTGGACCCTAGGGGCGGGGGGCTACACCTTC. Translating gives CAWTLGAGGYTF.

The chain couples TRBV6-6 to TRBJ2-2; D is unclear. The length of the CDR3 is 14 residues. The germline gives CDR1 MNHNY, CDR2 SVGAGI (reference sequence). V was shortened by 2 bases and J by 4 bases, with 8 bases between the two germline ends. The CDR3 reads CASSYMELTGELFF. The CDR3 bases are TGTGCCAGCAGTTACATGGAGCTCACCGGGGAGCTGTTTTTT.

The chain uses TRBV6-1 and TRBJ1-5, with D unclear. CDR3 length equals 15 residues. Per germline, CDR1 MNHNS and CDR2 SASEGT. Trimming took 7 bases from V and 4 from J, leaving 17 bases between them. The CDR3: CASTALRFGNQPQHF. The CDR3 nucleotides are TGTGCCAGCACGGCCCTGAGATTTGGAAATCAGCCCCAGCATTTT.

A single count supports this clone. The rearrangement uses TRBV11-2 and TRBJ2-1; D is unclear. The V end lost 5 bases, the J end lost 8 bases, and 13 bases lay between the germline ends. This CDR3 is built from 13 residues. Per germline, CDR1 SGHAT and CDR2 FQNNGV. The CDR3 DNA sequence: TGTGCCAGCAGCCAATATCAAAAGGATGAGCAGTTCTTC. Protein: CASSQYQKDEQFF.

J is TRBJ1-4 and V is TRBV7-9; TRBD1 agrees at 7 bases. The V segment lost 5 bases and the J segment 6 bases; nucleotides outside the gene matches: 18. Germline V gene sequence: CDR1 SEHNR, CDR2 FQNEAQ (reference sequence). The CDR3 has 18 residues. CDR3 amino acids: CASSESHRGGPMDEKLFF. CDR3 DNA: TGTGCCAGCAGCGAATCACACAGGGGAGGCCCCATGGATGAAAAACTGTTTTTT.

This clone was recorded once. The gene calls are TRBV5-8 and TRBJ1-2; 10 nucleotides line up with TRBD1. Unmatched junction bases numbered 1, after V lost 4 bases and J lost 1 base. Germline V CDR1 and CDR2: SGHTS, YDEGEE. This CDR3 is 14 amino acids long. CDR3 region: CASSRDRGNYGYTF. In DNA, the CDR3 is TGTGCCAGCAGCCGGGACAGGGGTAACTATGGCTACACCTTC.

This chain connects TRBV28 to TRBJ2-7; TRBD1 aligns across 10 bases. J was trimmed by 5 bases and V by 2 bases; bases with no gene match: 6. Germline V gene lookup returns CDR1 MDHEN and CDR2 SYDVKM. The CDR3 runs 15 residues. CDR3 loop: CASSLGDRGNNEQYF. The CDR3 DNA reads TGTGCCAGCAGTTTAGGGGACAGGGGTAACAACGAGCAGTACTTC.

The J gene is TRBJ2-2, the V gene TRBV13; 8 nucleotides agree with TRBD1. The CDR3 loop spans 14 amino acids. Per germline, CDR1 PRHDT and CDR2 FYEKMQ (reference sequence). Losses at the gene ends were 6 bases for V and 6 bases for J; bases not matched to a gene: 6. The CDR3 coding sequence is TGTGCCAGCAGGATTCAGACAGGGGCCGGGGAGCTGTTTTTT. It encodes CASRIQTGAGELFF. Based on the CDR3 plus reference TRBV13 and TRBJ2-2, the full variable domain is AAGVIQSPRHLIKEKRETATLKCYPIPRHDTVYWYQQGPGQDPQFLISFYEKMQSDKGSIPDRFSAQQFSDYHSELNMSSLELGDSALYFCASRIQTGAGELFFGEGSRLTVL.

This rearrangement joins TRBV9 to TRBJ2-7; D gene uncertain. The CDR3 consists of 13 residues. Germline CDR1 and CDR2: SGDLS and YYNGEE. V lost 1 base to trimming and J lost 6 bases, with 11 bases between them. The CDR3 protein is CASSVIESGEQYF. Written as DNA, the CDR3 is TGTGCCAGCAGCGTAATAGAGTCGGGCGAGCAGTACTTC.

The rearrangement uses TRBV9 and TRBJ2-7; 7 bases align to TRBD2. Losses at the gene ends were 7 bases for V and 7 bases for J; bases not matched to a gene: 17. CDR1 and CDR2 (germline): SGDLS, YYNGEE. The CDR3 runs to 15 residues. CDR3 sequence (DNA): TGTGCCAGCTCCGCGTGGGGAGGGACGGAGGGGGAGCAGTACTTC. Translation gives CASSAWGGTEGEQYF.

The CDR3 bases are TGTGCCTGGATGGTGAGGGCTCCGGATGAAAAACTGTTTTTT. It codes for CAWMVRAPDEKLFF. The chain uses TRBV30 and TRBJ1-4; D not certain. Germline CDR1 reads GTSNPN; CDR2 reads SVGIG (reference sequence). V was shortened by 4 bases and J by 6 bases, with 15 bases between the two germline ends. The CDR3 consists of 14 residues.